The next 21 T cell receptor beta chains were all read from a single sample in a study of shared clonotypes between healthy human individuals. Data came from immunoSEQ multiplex PCR; TCRdb stores just in-frame clones and leaves some out. This sample has approximately 2,300,000 clones, with 85% to 95% found just once. What was sequenced was naive CD4+ T cells from PBMCs. Documented subset: CD45RA+ positively selected. The receptors come from a man younger than 35 in good health. Some clones in this sample may be carry-over from other donors' samples.

J is TRBJ2-2 and V is TRBV30; 10 bases map to TRBD2. V was clipped by 4 bases and J by 5 bases; unmatched bases: 4. The germline V gene has CDR1 GTSNPN and CDR2 SVGIG (reference sequence). This CDR3 comprises 14 residues. DNA of the CDR3: TGTGCCTGGACAGAGGGACTAGCGACCGGGGAGCTGTTTTTT. Protein sequence: CAWTEGLATGELFF.

This sequence joins TRBV19 and TRBJ2-7; TRBD1 matches at 9 bases. Germline V CDR1 and CDR2: LNHDA, SQIVND (reference sequence). The CDR3 spans 15 residues. V lost 3 bases and J lost 1; bases outside the gene matches: 4. The DNA of the CDR3 is TGTGCCAGTAGTATCCGGGACAGGGTGTCCTACGAGCAGTACTTC. This encodes CASSIRDRVSYEQYF.

This clone showed up just once. The genes are TRBV19 and TRBJ1-2; D gene unclear. Looked up from germline, CDR1 is LNHDA and CDR2 is SQIVND (reference sequence). The CDR3 is made up of 15 amino acids. With 6 bases removed from V and 8 bases from J, the gap between germline ends came to 22 bases. The CDR3 protein is CASRLGNSQLEGYTF. CDR3 nucleotide sequence: TGTGCCAGTAGACTGGGGAACAGTCAATTGGAGGGCTACACCTTC. The full variable domain, with the rest looked up from reference TRBV19 and TRBJ1-2, is DGGITQSPKYLFRKEGQNVTLSCEQNLNHDAMYWYRQDPGQGLRLIYYSQIVNDFQKGDIAEGYSVSREKKESFPLTVTSAQKNPTAFYLCASRLGNSQLEGYTFGSGTRLTVV.

This sequence joins TRBV18 and TRBJ1-1; D possibly corresponds to TRBD1 (5 bases). Trimming stripped 1 base from V and 3 bases from J, with 9 bases between. The germline V gene has CDR1 KGHSH and CDR2 LQKENI. This CDR3 spans 14 amino acids. CDR3 bases: TGTGCCAGCTCACCACAGGGGATGGACACTGAAGCTTTCTTT. Translating gives CASSPQGMDTEAFF.

V gene TRBV7-2 combines with J gene TRBJ2-2, with no clear D. Trimming shortened V by 5 bases and J by 4 bases, and 17 bases separated the two germline ends. The CDR3 length is 16 residues. From germline, CDR1 is SGHTA and CDR2 FQGNSA. The chain's CDR3 is CASSEAARVSTGELFF. Here the CDR3 DNA reads TGTGCCAGCAGCGAAGCAGCACGGGTTTCCACCGGGGAGCTGTTTTTT.

The chain is built from TRBV5-4 and TRBJ2-2, with D unresolved. There are 15 residues in the CDR3. CDR1 is SGHNT, CDR2 YYREEE, per germline (reference sequence). The ends were cut back, 0 bases at V and 5 bases at J, with 11 bases in the middle. The CDR3 DNA reads as TGTGCCAGCAGCTTGGGTCCTGGGGATACCGGGGAGCTGTTTTTT. It is translated as CASSLGPGDTGELFF.

The V and J genes are TRBV28 and TRBJ1-2; D remains ambiguous. The CDR3 has 12 amino acids. Per germline, CDR1 MDHEN and CDR2 SYDVKM. Trimming took 7 bases from V and 6 from J, leaving 12 bases between them. CDR3 sequence reads: CASISLSHGYTF. DNA of the CDR3: TGTGCCAGCATAAGCCTTTCGCATGGCTACACCTTC.

The chain has TRBV7-9 and TRBJ2-5, with 9 bases lining up with TRBD1. Germline V CDR1 and CDR2: SEHNR, FQNEAQ (reference sequence). The CDR3 totals 15 residues. J lost 5 bases, V lost 5 bases, and 9 bases had no gene match. DNA of the CDR3: TGTGCCAGCAGCCCCGGGACAGGGAGGACGGAGACCCAGTACTTC. This sequence encodes CASSPGTGRTETQYF.

J is TRBJ2-5 and V is TRBV5-1, with TRBD1 matching 7 bases. The CDR3 is 15 residues long. Losses at the gene ends were 5 bases for V and 4 bases for J; bases not matched to a gene: 11. Germline CDR1 and CDR2: SGHRS and YFSETQ. CDR3 coding DNA: TGCGCCAGCAGGGCCCGTAACAGGGGTGGAGAGACCCAGTACTTC. It is translated as CASRARNRGGETQYF. Together with reference TRBV5-1 and TRBJ2-5, the CDR3 gives the full variable domain: KAGVTQTPRYLIKTRGQQVTLSCSPISGHRSVSWYQQTPGQGLQFLFEYFSETQRNKGNFPGRFSGRQFSNSRSEMNVSTLELGDSALYLCASRARNRGGETQYFGPGTRLLVL.

This chain uses TRBV5-1 with TRBJ2-7; D is perhaps TRBD1 (6 bases). CDR1 SGHRS and CDR2 YFSETQ come from the germline V gene. Trimming left V 4 bases short and J 3 bases short, with 20 bases between. CDR3 size: 16 residues. CDR3 nucleotide sequence: TGCGCCAGCAGCCTACCCCAAGGGGGAGCCAGCTACGAGCAGTACTTC. Translated: CASSLPQGGASYEQYF. Looking up the rest from reference TRBV5-1 and TRBJ2-7 gives the full variable domain: KAGVTQTPRYLIKTRGQQVTLSCSPISGHRSVSWYQQTPGQGLQFLFEYFSETQRNKGNFPGRFSGRQFSNSRSEMNVSTLELGDSALYLCASSLPQGGASYEQYFGPGTRLTVT.

The chain employs TRBV7-8 and TRBJ1-2; TRBD1 aligns across 10 bases. The CDR3 loop spans 12 amino acids. Germline V gives CDR1 SGHVS, CDR2 FQNEAQ. V gave up 6 bases and J gave up 8 bases; unmatched junction bases: 3. The DNA of the CDR3 is TGTGCCAGCAGTGACAGGGGGCCGGGCTACACCTTC. Amino acids: CASSDRGPGYTF.

The V call is TRBV5-4, the J call TRBJ2-5; no clear D. CDR3 length equals 13 residues. Trimming pared 1 base from V and 4 bases from J, leaving 8 bases between. Germline CDR1 SGHNT, CDR2 YYREEE (reference sequence). The CDR3 DNA sequence: TGTGCCAGCAGCTTGACTGATTCAGAGACCCAGTACTTC. Protein: CASSLTDSETQYF. The full variable domain, completed using reference TRBV5-4 and TRBJ2-5, is ETGVTQSPTHLIKTRGQQVTLRCSSQSGHNTVSWYQQALGQGPQFIFQYYREEENGRGNFPPRFSGLQFPNYSSELNVNALELDDSALYLCASSLTDSETQYFGPGTRLLVL.

In this sample, this clone turned up once. The junction departs from germline at one end; a sequencing error may be responsible. The V and J genes are TRBV5-8 and TRBJ2-7; 14 bases are a match to TRBD2. CDR3 length: 13 residues. Germline V gives CDR1 SGHTS, CDR2 YDEGEE. The CDR3 spells CASSSGLAGVVHF. DNA of the CDR3: TGTGCCAGCAGCTCGGGACTAGCGGGAGTCGTGCACTTC.

V is TRBV19 and J is TRBJ2-3; D is perhaps TRBD2 (5 bases). The CDR3 sequence is 15 residues long. Between the trimmed V and J ends, which lost 4 bases and 11 bases, there was a span of 22 bases. Germline V gene data show CDR1 as LNHDA and CDR2 as SQIVND (reference sequence). In DNA, the CDR3 is TGTGCCAGTAGTAGAGGGATGGGCCGACCCACGGTGCAGTATTTT. It is translated as CASSRGMGRPTVQYF.

The genes are TRBV6-5 and TRBJ2-3, with TRBD2 as a possible D gene (5 bases). Trimming took off 2 bases at V and 6 bases at J, with 12 bases between the two ends. The germline CDR1 and CDR2 sequences are MNHEY and SVGAGI. The CDR3 totals 14 residues. CDR3 residues: CASSYSGTPDTQYF. The DNA of the CDR3 is TGTGCCAGCAGTTACAGCGGCACCCCGGATACGCAGTATTTT.

This clone came up once. The rearrangement uses TRBV7-9 and TRBJ2-7; 8 bases line up with TRBD2. Germline V gene data show CDR1 as SEHNR and CDR2 as FQNEAQ (reference sequence). The length of the CDR3 is 15 residues. The ends lost 5 bases at V and 3 bases at J; junction bases unmatched: 9. The CDR3 region has the DNA TGTGCCAGCAGCAAAGACCTAGCGGGTAGCTACGAGCAGTACTTC. Translation gives CASSKDLAGSYEQYF.

This clone appeared once. This chain uses TRBV7-3 with TRBJ2-5; either TRBD1 or TRBD2 may supply D (5 bases each). CDR1 and CDR2 from the germline V gene are SGHTA and FQGTGA. CDR3 size: 13 residues. V was trimmed by 3 bases and J by 9 bases, leaving 14 bases between them. CDR3 in amino acids: CASSFLSGQAQYF. As DNA, the CDR3 is TGTGCCAGCAGCTTTTTATCGGGGCAGGCCCAGTACTTC.

The table lists this clone with a few counts. The chain couples TRBV5-1 to TRBJ2-1; 13 bases are shared with TRBD2. The germline CDR1 and CDR2 sequences are SGHRS and YFSETQ. This CDR3 has 14 amino acids. V shed 4 bases, J shed 9 bases, and the junction held 4 bases outside the gene matches. The CDR3 sequence: CASSGLAGVAEQFF. CDR3 bases: TGCGCCAGCAGCGGACTAGCGGGAGTGGCTGAGCAGTTCTTC.

The gene calls are TRBV7-6 and TRBJ2-2, with 11 bases aligning to TRBD2. CDR3 length: 16 residues. The trim removed 5 bases at V and 4 bases at J, leaving 6 bases unmatched. From germline, CDR1 is SGHVS and CDR2 FNYEAQ. The CDR3 region has the DNA TGTGCCAGCAGCCAAAAGACTAGCGGGATCACCGGGGAGCTGTTTTTT. The encoded protein is CASSQKTSGITGELFF.

On this clone itself: A junction end diverges from the germline sequence, so it may reflect a read error. The chain recombines TRBV6-6 with TRBJ2-7; tentative D call: TRBD2 (7 bases). This CDR3 has 13 residues. The germline V gene encodes CDR1 MNHNY and CDR2 SVGAGI (reference sequence). The CDR3 DNA reads TGTGCCAGCAGTTGGGAGGGGGGGTCCCCAGTGTCCTTC. Amino acids: CASSWEGGSPVSF.

This chain links TRBV10-1 with TRBJ2-7; D is perhaps TRBD1 (6 bases). The CDR3 has 12 amino acids. CDR1 is WNHNN, CDR2 SYGVQD, per germline (reference sequence). V gave up 7 bases and J gave up 1 base, with 8 bases separating them. Written as DNA, the CDR3 is TGCGCCAGCACCGGACAGTCCTACGAGCAGTACTTC. It translates to CASTGQSYEQYF.